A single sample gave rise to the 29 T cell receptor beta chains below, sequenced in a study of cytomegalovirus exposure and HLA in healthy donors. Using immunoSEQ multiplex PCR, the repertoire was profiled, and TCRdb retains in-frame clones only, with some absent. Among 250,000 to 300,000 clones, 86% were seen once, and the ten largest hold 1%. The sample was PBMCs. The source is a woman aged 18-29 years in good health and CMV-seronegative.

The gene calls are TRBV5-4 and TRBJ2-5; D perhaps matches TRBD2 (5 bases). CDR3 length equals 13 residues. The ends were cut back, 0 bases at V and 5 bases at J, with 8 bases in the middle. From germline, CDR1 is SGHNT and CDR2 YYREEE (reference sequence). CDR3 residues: CASSLGRGETQYF. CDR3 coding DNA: TGTGCCAGCAGCTTGGGTCGAGGGGAGACCCAGTACTTC.

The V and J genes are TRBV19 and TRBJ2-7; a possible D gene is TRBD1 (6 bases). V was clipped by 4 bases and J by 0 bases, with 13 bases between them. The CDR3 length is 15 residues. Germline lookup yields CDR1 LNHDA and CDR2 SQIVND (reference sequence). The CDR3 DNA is TGTGCCAGTAGTAAAAATTTGGACAGCTCCTACGAGCAGTACTTC. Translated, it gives CASSKNLDSSYEQYF.

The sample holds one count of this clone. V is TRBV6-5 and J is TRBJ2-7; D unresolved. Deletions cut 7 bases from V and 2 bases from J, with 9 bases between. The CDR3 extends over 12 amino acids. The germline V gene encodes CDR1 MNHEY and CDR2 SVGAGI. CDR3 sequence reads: CASTEQPYEQYF. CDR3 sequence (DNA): TGTGCCAGCACGGAACAGCCCTACGAGCAGTACTTC.

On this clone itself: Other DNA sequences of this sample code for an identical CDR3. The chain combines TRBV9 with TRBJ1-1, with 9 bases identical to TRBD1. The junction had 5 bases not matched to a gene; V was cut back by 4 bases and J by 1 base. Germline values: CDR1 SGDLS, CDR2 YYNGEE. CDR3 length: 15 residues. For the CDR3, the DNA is TGTGCCAGCAGCCCGAGACAGGGGGGGAACACTGAAGCTTTCTTT. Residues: CASSPRQGGNTEAFF. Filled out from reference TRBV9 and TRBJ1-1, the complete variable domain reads DSGVTQTPKHLITATGQRVTLRCSPRSGDLSVYWYQQSLDQGLQFLIQYYNGEERAKGNILERFSAQQFPDLHSELNLSSLELGDSALYFCASSPRQGGNTEAFFGQGTRLTVV.

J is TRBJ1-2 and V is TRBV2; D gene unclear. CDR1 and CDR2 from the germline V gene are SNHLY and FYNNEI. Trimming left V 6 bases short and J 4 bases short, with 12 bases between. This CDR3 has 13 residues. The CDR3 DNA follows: TGTGCCAGCAGGGTACAGTACCCCTATGGCTACACCTTC. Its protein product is CASRVQYPYGYTF.

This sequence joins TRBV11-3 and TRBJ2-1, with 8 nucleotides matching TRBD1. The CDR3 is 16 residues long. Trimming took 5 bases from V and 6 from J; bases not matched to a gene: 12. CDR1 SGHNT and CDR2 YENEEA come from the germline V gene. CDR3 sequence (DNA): TGTGCCAGCAGCCCTCAGGACAGGGTAGAGAGCAATGAGCAGTTCTTC. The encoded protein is CASSPQDRVESNEQFF.

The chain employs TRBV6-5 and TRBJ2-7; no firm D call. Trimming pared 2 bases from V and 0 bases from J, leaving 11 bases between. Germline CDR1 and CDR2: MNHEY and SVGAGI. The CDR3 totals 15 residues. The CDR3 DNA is TGTGCCAGCAGTTACGATACATCCACCTCCTACGAGCAGTACTTC. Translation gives CASSYDTSTSYEQYF.

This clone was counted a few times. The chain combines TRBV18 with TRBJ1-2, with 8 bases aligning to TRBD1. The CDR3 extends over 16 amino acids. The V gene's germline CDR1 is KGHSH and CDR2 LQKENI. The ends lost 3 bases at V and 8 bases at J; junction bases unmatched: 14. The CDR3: CASSPQQGGDSSGYTF. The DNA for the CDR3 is TGTGCCAGCTCACCCCAACAGGGGGGTGATTCGAGCGGCTACACCTTC. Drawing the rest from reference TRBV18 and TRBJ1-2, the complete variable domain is NAGVMQNPRHLVRRRGQEARLRCSPMKGHSHVYWYRQLPEEGLKFMVYLQKENIIDESGMPKERFSAEFPKEGPSILRIQQVVRGDSAAYFCASSPQQGGDSSGYTFGSGTRLTVV.

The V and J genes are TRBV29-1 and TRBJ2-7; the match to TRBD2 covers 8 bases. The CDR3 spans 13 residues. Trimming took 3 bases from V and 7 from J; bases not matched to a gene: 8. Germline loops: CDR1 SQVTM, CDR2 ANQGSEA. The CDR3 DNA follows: TGCAGCGTTGAGGGACTAGTGAAGGGAGAGCAGTACTTC. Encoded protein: CSVEGLVKGEQYF.

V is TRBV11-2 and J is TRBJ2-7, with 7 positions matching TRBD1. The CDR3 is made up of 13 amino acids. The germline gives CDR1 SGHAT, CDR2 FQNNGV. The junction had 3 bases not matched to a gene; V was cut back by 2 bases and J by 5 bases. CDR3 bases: TGTGCCAGCAGCTTACAGGGGGTAGACGAGCAGTACTTC. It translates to CASSLQGVDEQYF.

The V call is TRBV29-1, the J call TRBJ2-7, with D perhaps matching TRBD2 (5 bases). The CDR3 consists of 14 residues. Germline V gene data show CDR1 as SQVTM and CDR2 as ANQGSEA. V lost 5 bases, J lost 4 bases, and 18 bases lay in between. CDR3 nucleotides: TGCAGCGTTCCAGGACGAGGGAAGGGATACGAGCAGTACTTC. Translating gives CSVPGRGKGYEQYF.

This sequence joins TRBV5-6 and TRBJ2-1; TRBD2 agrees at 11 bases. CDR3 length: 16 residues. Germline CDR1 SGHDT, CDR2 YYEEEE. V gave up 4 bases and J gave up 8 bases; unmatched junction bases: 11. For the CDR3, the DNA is TGTGCCAGCAGCCAACTAACTAGCGGGAGTCCCTATGAGCAGTTCTTC. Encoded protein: CASSQLTSGSPYEQFF.

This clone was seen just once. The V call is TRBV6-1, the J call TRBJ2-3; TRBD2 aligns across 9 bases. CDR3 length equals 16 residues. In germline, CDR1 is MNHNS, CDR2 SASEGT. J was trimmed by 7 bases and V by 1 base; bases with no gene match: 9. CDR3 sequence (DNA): TGTGCCAGCAGTGAAGGGGCGGGGGGGCAATCCCATACGCAGTATTTT. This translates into CASSEGAGGQSHTQYF.

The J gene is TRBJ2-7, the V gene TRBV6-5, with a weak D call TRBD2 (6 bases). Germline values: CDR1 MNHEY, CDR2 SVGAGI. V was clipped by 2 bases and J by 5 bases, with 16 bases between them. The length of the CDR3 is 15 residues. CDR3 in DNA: TGTGCCAGCAGTTACAGCCGGGGAGGAGGGAACGAGCAGTACTTC. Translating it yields CASSYSRGGGNEQYF.

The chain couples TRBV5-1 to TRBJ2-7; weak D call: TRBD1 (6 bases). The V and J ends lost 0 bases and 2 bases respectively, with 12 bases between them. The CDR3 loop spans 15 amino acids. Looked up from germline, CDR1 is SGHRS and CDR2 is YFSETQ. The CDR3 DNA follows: TGCGCCAGCAGCTTGGCGGCCGGGACAACCTACGAGCAGTACTTC. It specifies CASSLAAGTTYEQYF.

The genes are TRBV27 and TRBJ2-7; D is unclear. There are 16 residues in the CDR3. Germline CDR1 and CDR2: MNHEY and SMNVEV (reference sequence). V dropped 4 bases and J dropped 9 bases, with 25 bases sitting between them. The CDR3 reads CASSSQTRPVVQWQYF. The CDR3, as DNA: TGTGCCAGCAGTTCCCAAACGCGGCCCGTAGTTCAATGGCAGTACTTC.

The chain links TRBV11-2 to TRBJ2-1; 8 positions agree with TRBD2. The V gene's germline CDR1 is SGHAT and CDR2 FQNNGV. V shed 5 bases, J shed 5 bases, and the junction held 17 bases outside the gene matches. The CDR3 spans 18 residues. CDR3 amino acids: CASSKPPLRGGPHNEQFF. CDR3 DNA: TGTGCCAGCAGCAAACCACCATTACGGGGGGGCCCCCACAATGAGCAGTTCTTC.

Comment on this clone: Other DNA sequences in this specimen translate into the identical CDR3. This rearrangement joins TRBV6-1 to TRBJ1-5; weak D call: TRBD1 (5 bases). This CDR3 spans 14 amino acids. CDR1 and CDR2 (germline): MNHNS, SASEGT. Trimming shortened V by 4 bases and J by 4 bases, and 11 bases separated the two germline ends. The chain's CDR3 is CASSASRGNQPQHF. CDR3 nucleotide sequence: TGTGCCAGCAGTGCTTCTCGGGGGAATCAGCCCCAGCATTTT.

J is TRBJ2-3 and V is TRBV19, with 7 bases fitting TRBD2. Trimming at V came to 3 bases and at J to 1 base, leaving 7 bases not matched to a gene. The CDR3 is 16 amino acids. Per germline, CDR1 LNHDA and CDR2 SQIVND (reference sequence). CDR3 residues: CASSMNGGGGTDTQYF. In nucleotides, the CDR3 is TGTGCCAGTAGTATGAATGGTGGGGGGGGCACAGATACGCAGTATTTT.

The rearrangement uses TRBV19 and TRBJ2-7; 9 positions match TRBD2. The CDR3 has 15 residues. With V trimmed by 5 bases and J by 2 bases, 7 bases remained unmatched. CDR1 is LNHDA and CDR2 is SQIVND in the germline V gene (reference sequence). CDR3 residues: CASSPWTSAAYEQYF. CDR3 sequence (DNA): TGTGCCAGTAGTCCGTGGACTAGCGCCGCCTACGAGCAGTACTTC.

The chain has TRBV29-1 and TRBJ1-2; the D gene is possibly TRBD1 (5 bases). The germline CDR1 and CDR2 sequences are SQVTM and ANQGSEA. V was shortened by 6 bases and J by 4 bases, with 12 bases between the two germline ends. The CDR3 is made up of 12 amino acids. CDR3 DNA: TGCAGCGTAGCCAGACAGACCTATGGCTACACCTTC. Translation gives CSVARQTYGYTF.

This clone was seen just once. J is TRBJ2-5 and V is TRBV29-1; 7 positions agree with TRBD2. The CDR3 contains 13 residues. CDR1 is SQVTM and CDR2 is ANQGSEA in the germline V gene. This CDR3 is CSITGGGQETQYF. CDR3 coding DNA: TGCAGTATCACCGGCGGGGGCCAAGAGACCCAGTACTTC.

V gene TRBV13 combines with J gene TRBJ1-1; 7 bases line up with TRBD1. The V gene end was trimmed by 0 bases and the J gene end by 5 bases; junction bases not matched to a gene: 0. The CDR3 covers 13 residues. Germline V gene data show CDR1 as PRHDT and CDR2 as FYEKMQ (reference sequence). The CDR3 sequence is CASSLGGQTEAFF. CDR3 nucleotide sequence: TGTGCCAGCAGCTTAGGGGGACAGACTGAAGCTTTCTTT.

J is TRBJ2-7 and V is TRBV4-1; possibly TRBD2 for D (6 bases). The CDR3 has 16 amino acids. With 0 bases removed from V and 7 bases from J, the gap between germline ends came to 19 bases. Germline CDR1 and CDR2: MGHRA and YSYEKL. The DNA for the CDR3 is TGCGCCAGCAGCCAAGATTTGAGGAGGGCCGCAGGGGAGCAGTACTTC. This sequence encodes CASSQDLRRAAGEQYF.

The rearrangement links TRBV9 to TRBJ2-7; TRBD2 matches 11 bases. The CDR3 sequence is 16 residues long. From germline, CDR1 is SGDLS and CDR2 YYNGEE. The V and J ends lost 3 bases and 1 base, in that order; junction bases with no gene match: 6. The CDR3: CASSASTSGVSYEQYF. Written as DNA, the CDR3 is TGTGCCAGCAGCGCCTCGACTAGCGGGGTATCCTACGAGCAGTACTTC.

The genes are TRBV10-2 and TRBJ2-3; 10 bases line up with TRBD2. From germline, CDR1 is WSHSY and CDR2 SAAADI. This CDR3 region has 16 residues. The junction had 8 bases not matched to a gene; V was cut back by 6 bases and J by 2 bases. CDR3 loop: CASRELAGKITDTQYF. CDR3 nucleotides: TGCGCCAGCAGGGAACTAGCGGGAAAGATCACAGATACGCAGTATTTT.

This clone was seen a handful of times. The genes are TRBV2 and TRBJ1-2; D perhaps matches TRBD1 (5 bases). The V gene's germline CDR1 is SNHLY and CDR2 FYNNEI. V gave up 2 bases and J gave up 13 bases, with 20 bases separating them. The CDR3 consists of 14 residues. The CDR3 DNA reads TGTGCCAGCAGTGAATCTGGGGGACTCCCACCATCCACCTTC. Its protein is CASSESGGLPPSTF.

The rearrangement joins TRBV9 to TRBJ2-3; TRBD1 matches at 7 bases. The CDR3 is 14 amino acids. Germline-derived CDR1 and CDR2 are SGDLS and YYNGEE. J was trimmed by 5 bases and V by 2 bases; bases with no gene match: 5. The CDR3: CASSVDRALDTQYF. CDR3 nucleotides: TGTGCCAGCAGCGTCGACAGGGCACTAGATACGCAGTATTTT.

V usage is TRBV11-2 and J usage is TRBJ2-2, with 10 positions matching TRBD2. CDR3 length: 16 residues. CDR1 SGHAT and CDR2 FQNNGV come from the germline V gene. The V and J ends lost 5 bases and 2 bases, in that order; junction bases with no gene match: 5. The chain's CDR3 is CASSPLAGVNTGELFF. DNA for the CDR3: TGTGCCAGCAGCCCTCTAGCGGGAGTTAACACCGGGGAGCTGTTTTTT.